What follows are 21 T cell receptor beta chains derived from one specimen sequenced in a study of T cells in Graves' hyperthyroidism and ophthalmopathy (dated by TCRdb to about 2019). The library was produced with multiplex PCR. For sequencing, an Illumina HiSeq 2000 was employed. TCR beta CDR3 regions were amplified from RNA transcripts. A first-round RT-PCR of the TCR CDR3 used the HTBI primer set with the Qiagen OneStep RT-PCR kit. Using fastp trimming at Q25 and MiXCR clonotype assembly, TCRdb reanalyzed the public sequencing data and kept in-frame beta chains. Identical CDR3 protein sequences are pooled into one entry, listed with their most common genes and DNA. The sample table shows 530,000 or so distinct CDR3 sequences, and around 46% are seen once. The ten largest clones take up approximately 8.4% of the sample. The specimen sequenced was peripheral blood or thyroid tissue (not recorded which). These receptors were obtained from a woman younger than 30 with Graves' hyperthyroidism.

The chain has TRBV9 and TRBJ2-5; perhaps D is TRBD1 or TRBD2 (5 bases each). The CDR3 consists of 13 residues. V shed 4 bases and J shed 2 bases, with 9 bases lying between them. CDR1 and CDR2 (germline): SGDLS, YYNGEE. CDR3 sequence: CASSSGPQETQYF. CDR3 DNA sequence: TGTGCCAGCAGCTCGGGACCTCAAGAGACCCAGTACTTC.

The chain's CDR3 is CASRRDRASPLHF. The DNA of the CDR3 is TGTGCCAGCAGACGGGACAGGGCTTCGCCCCTCCACTTT. The rearrangement links TRBV2 to TRBJ1-6, with TRBD1 matching over 9 bases. The ends lost 6 bases at V and 13 bases at J; junction bases unmatched: 7. The CDR3 length is 13 residues. The germline CDR1 and CDR2 sequences are SNHLY and FYNNEI. Looking up the rest from reference TRBV2 and TRBJ1-6 gives the full variable domain: EPEVTQTPSHQVTQMGQEVILRCVPISNHLYFYWYRQILGQKVEFLVSFYNNEISEKSEIFDDQFSVERPDGSNFTLKIRSTKLEDSAMYFCASRRDRASPLHFGNGTRLTVT.

The J gene is TRBJ1-2, the V gene TRBV24-1, with 11 bases aligning to TRBD1. The CDR3 spans 12 residues. Trimming removed 12 bases from V and 3 bases from J; junction bases left unmatched: 2. Germline-derived CDR1 and CDR2 are KGHDR and SFDVKD. CDR3 sequence: CAGQGADYGYTF. CDR3 DNA: TGTGCCGGACAGGGGGCGGACTATGGCTACACCTTC.

To note about this clonotype: The junction departs from germline at one end; a sequencing error may be responsible. The chain couples TRBV11-2 to TRBJ2-7, with a tentative D call TRBD2 (6 bases). This CDR3 is built from 14 residues. Germline V CDR1 and CDR2: SGHAT, FQNNGV. The CDR3 nucleotides are TGTGCCAGCAGCTTGGACGGGAGCCCCTACGGGCAGTACTTC. This translates into CASSLDGSPYGQYF.

The V call is TRBV11-1, the J call TRBJ2-7, with D perhaps matching TRBD2 (6 bases). CDR1 is SGHAT and CDR2 is FQDESV in the germline V gene (reference sequence). This CDR3 has 14 residues. The ends were cut back, 3 bases at V and 7 bases at J, with 16 bases in the middle. Here the CDR3 reads CASSLVGLYNEQYF. CDR3 nucleotide sequence: TGTGCCAGCAGCTTGGTGGGACTTTACAATGAGCAGTACTTC.

This clonotype appeared once. J is TRBJ1-2 and V is TRBV25-1, with D possibly TRBD1 on 6 matching bases. CDR3 length: 14 amino acids. The V and J ends lost 8 bases and 6 bases respectively, with 19 bases between them. Per germline, CDR1 MGHDK and CDR2 SYGVNS. The CDR3 region has the DNA TGTGCCAGCGTTGAAGGGGGGGGGAGCCATGGCTACACCTTC. Translated, it gives CASVEGGGSHGYTF.

This clonotype showed up just once. At one of its ends the junction is not consistent with the germline gene, which may arise from a read error. In DNA form, the CDR3 reads TGCGCCAGCGGTGAGTCGATAGCGGACAACCTCGGTGAGCAGTTCTTC. Residues: CASGESIADNLGEQFF. The chain recombines TRBV10-2 with TRBJ2-1, with D perhaps matching TRBD2 (6 bases). CDR1 is WSHSY, CDR2 SAAADI, per germline. CDR3 length: 16 residues.

The CDR3 region has the DNA TGTGCCTGGAGCATGGGCCCCCAAGTGGCCCAGTACTTC. Amino acids: CAWSMGPQVAQYF. The chain carries TRBV30 and TRBJ2-5; D unclear. The CDR3 length is 13 residues. The V and J ends lost 3 bases and 9 bases respectively, with 17 bases between them. CDR1 is GTSNPN, CDR2 SVGIG, per germline (reference sequence).

This clonotype was recorded at least ten times. The CDR3 DNA follows: TGTGCCAGCAGTTACTCGATATTTCAGTTTGATGGCTACACCTTC. This encodes CASSYSIFQFDGYTF. The chain links TRBV6-5 to TRBJ1-2, with D uncertain. Trimming pared 0 bases from V and 6 bases from J, leaving 14 bases between. The germline V gene encodes CDR1 MNHEY and CDR2 SVGAGI. The CDR3 is 15 residues long.

This clonotype was found a few times. This chain connects TRBV6-5 to TRBJ2-7, with unresolved D. The length of the CDR3 is 15 residues. Trimming took off 6 bases at V and 3 bases at J, with 18 bases between the two ends. Looked up from germline, CDR1 is MNHEY and CDR2 is SVGAGI. CDR3 bases: TGTGCCAGCAGAAGATCGGCCTCCCTCCTCTACGAGCAGTACTTC. Its translation is CASRRSASLLYEQYF.

V and J are TRBV5-1 and TRBJ1-1; D ambiguous. V was trimmed by 4 bases and J by 0 bases, leaving 13 bases between them. The length of the CDR3 is 15 residues. Germline V gene lookup returns CDR1 SGHRS and CDR2 YFSETQ. CDR3 amino acids: CASSVQDRLNTEAFF. Here the CDR3 DNA reads TGCGCCAGCAGCGTCCAGGACCGTCTGAACACTGAAGCTTTCTTT.

Only a few counts were recorded for this clonotype. The chain carries TRBV7-3 and TRBJ2-2; TRBD1 might be the D (6 bases). The CDR3 sequence is 15 residues long. Trimming pared 5 bases from V and 4 bases from J, leaving 14 bases between. CDR1 is SGHTA and CDR2 is FQGTGA in the germline V gene. The CDR3 bases are TGTGCCAGCAGCACCACAGGGTTTCTCACCGGGGAGCTGTTTTTT. Residues: CASSTTGFLTGELFF.

This chain connects TRBV29-1 to TRBJ2-7, with 14 bases fitting TRBD2. The CDR3 contains 13 residues. In germline, CDR1 is SQVTM, CDR2 ANQGSEA. J lost 5 bases, V lost 7 bases, and 4 bases had no gene match. CDR3 region: CSATGLAGDEQYF. The CDR3, as DNA: TGCAGCGCGACGGGACTAGCGGGAGACGAGCAGTACTTC.

The J gene is TRBJ1-2, the V gene TRBV2; D might be TRBD1 (5 bases). The CDR3 contains 14 residues. The V gene's germline CDR1 is SNHLY and CDR2 FYNNEI. The ends were cut back, 5 bases at V and 6 bases at J, with 16 bases in the middle. CDR3 nucleotides: TGTGCCAGCAGTTTAGAGCGGGGAGGGGATGGCTACACCTTC. It encodes CASSLERGGDGYTF.

This clonotype occurred a few times. CDR3: CASSSRAGNNEQFF. The CDR3 DNA is TGTGCCAGCAGTTCCCGGGCAGGTAACAATGAGCAGTTCTTC. This chain joins TRBV25-1 and TRBJ2-1; the D is unclear. This CDR3 spans 14 amino acids. Germline CDR1 reads MGHDK; CDR2 reads SYGVNS. Trimming removed 5 bases from V and 5 bases from J, with 13 bases in between.

This clonotype was observed at least ten times. The chain recombines TRBV19 with TRBJ2-7; 8 bases map to TRBD1. Germline V lookup: CDR1 LNHDA, CDR2 SQIVND (reference sequence). This CDR3 has 15 amino acids. The V segment lost 6 bases and the J segment 2 bases; nucleotides outside the gene matches: 9. The CDR3 protein is CASSRTDRAPYEQYF. CDR3 in DNA: TGTGCCAGTAGCCGTACGGACAGGGCTCCCTACGAGCAGTACTTC. Looking up the rest from reference TRBV19 and TRBJ2-7 gives the full variable domain: DGGITQSPKYLFRKEGQNVTLSCEQNLNHDAMYWYRQDPGQGLRLIYYSQIVNDFQKGDIAEGYSVSREKKESFPLTVTSAQKNPTAFYLCASSRTDRAPYEQYFGPGTRLTVT.

There are many counts of this clonotype. V gene TRBV12-3 or TRBV12-4 combines with J gene TRBJ1-5; D gene unclear. The CDR3 spans 15 residues. V lost 5 bases, J lost 7 bases, and 18 bases lay in between. The CDR3 protein is CASSPAKPISQPQHF. For the CDR3, the DNA is TGTGCCAGCAGTCCAGCTAAACCTATCAGCCAGCCCCAGCATTTT.

This clonotype was counted many times. The V and J genes are TRBV7-2 and TRBJ2-5, with 8 positions matching TRBD1. This CDR3 has 14 residues. J was trimmed by 5 bases and V by 3 bases; bases with no gene match: 5. From germline, CDR1 is SGHTA and CDR2 FQGNSA. In DNA form, the CDR3 reads TGTGCCAGCAGCTTCGACAGGGGACCGGAGACCCAGTACTTC. Protein sequence: CASSFDRGPETQYF.

In this sample, this clonotype turned up once. CDR3 nucleotide sequence: TGCAGTGCTATCGCCGGGACAGAGGATGGCTACACCTTC. Its translation: CSAIAGTEDGYTF. The chain has TRBV20-1 and TRBJ1-2; 7 bases agree with TRBD1. Germline V lookup: CDR1 DFQATT, CDR2 SNEGSKA (reference sequence). The CDR3 is made up of 13 amino acids. V lost 4 bases and J lost 6; bases outside the gene matches: 8.

This clonotype has at least ten counts. The V and J genes are TRBV7-9 and TRBJ2-7; 11 bases fit TRBD2. This CDR3 contains 15 residues. Germline CDR1 SEHNR, CDR2 FQNEAQ (reference sequence). J lost 0 bases, V lost 6 bases, and 4 bases had no gene match. CDR3 residues: CASSYSGRASYEQYF. Written as DNA, the CDR3 is TGTGCCAGCAGTTATAGCGGGAGGGCCTCCTACGAGCAGTACTTC.

V gene TRBV3-1 combines with J gene TRBJ2-5; D may be TRBD1 (6 bases). CDR3 length: 18 residues. V shed 0 bases and J shed 5 bases, with 22 bases lying between them. Germline assignment: CDR1 LGHDT and CDR2 YNNKEL (reference sequence). The CDR3 coding sequence is TGTGCCAGCAGCCAAGATAATAAGCCAGGGGCCGAGGGGGAGACCCAGTACTTC. Its protein is CASSQDNKPGAEGETQYF.